One and the same sample provided the 14 T cell receptor beta chains below, sequenced in a study of cytomegalovirus exposure and HLA in healthy donors. PCR was performed using 60 Vbeta and 13 Jbeta primers. Repertoires were generated with immunoSEQ multiplex PCR, while TCRdb's copy carries only in-frame clones and drops some. The sample includes fewer than 150,000 clones, around 80% seen only once; the top ten take roughly 2.2%. The specimen sequenced was PBMCs. The receptors here all came from a man aged 25-40 years in good health and CMV-seronegative.

The chain links TRBV5-1 to TRBJ2-5; 12 bases fit TRBD2. Germline CDR1 is SGHRS and CDR2 is YFSETQ. The V segment lost 4 bases and the J segment 5 bases; nucleotides outside the gene matches: 15. This CDR3 has 18 residues. The CDR3 region is CASSPGRLAGGRMETQYF. The CDR3 DNA reads as TGCGCCAGCAGCCCGGGGCGGCTAGCGGGGGGGAGAATGGAGACCCAGTACTTC.

V usage is TRBV5-1 and J usage is TRBJ2-5; 11 bases are shared with TRBD2. The junction had 7 bases not matched to a gene; V was cut back by 3 bases and J by 0 bases. This CDR3 region has 17 residues. Germline CDR1 is SGHRS and CDR2 is YFSETQ. CDR3 residues: CASSSRLAGSYQETQYF. Here the CDR3 DNA reads TGCGCCAGCAGCTCTAGACTAGCGGGGTCTTACCAAGAGACCCAGTACTTC.

The genes are TRBV29-1 and TRBJ2-1; D is perhaps TRBD2 (7 bases). This CDR3 comprises 13 residues. Germline V gene sequence: CDR1 SQVTM, CDR2 ANQGSEA. Deletions cut 8 bases from V and 8 bases from J, with 19 bases between. This CDR3 is CSSFEPGGDEQFF. The CDR3 region has the DNA TGCAGCTCATTCGAGCCGGGGGGCGATGAGCAGTTCTTC.

V is TRBV10-2 and J is TRBJ2-3, with 10 bases lining up with TRBD1. The CDR3 spans 14 residues. Per germline, CDR1 WSHSY and CDR2 SAAADI. The J segment lost 3 bases and the V segment lost 6 bases, leaving 3 bases of the junction unmatched. The CDR3: CASRGQGETDTQYF. The CDR3 DNA reads as TGCGCCAGCAGAGGACAGGGGGAAACAGATACGCAGTATTTT.

V is TRBV27 and J is TRBJ1-5; the D gene is possibly TRBD1 (6 bases). The V gene lost 5 bases and the J gene lost 6 bases, with 14 bases spanning the gap. The germline V gene has CDR1 MNHEY and CDR2 SMNVEV (reference sequence). This CDR3 comprises 14 residues. The CDR3 DNA sequence: TGTGCCAGCAGTCGGCAGGGGCGGAGTCAGCCCCAGCATTTT. Residues: CASSRQGRSQPQHF.

In its sample, this clone was seen a few times. V gene TRBV6-1 combines with J gene TRBJ1-1; TRBD1 is a possible D gene (6 bases). This CDR3 comprises 15 residues. The V end was cut by 2 bases, the J end by 3 bases, with 13 bases between. From germline, CDR1 is MNHNS and CDR2 SASEGT. DNA for the CDR3: TGTGCCAGCAGTGAATCGAAACAGGGTTACACTGAAGCTTTCTTT. Its translation: CASSESKQGYTEAFF.

The V call is TRBV29-1, the J call TRBJ2-3; 9 positions match TRBD1. The germline V gene encodes CDR1 SQVTM and CDR2 ANQGSEA. The CDR3 loop spans 14 amino acids. Trimming cost V 2 bases and J 5 bases; bases outside gene matches: 5. The CDR3 is CSVESGTGIDTQYF. CDR3 coding DNA: TGCAGCGTTGAATCAGGGACAGGGATAGATACGCAGTATTTT.

This sequence joins TRBV4-2 and TRBJ2-3, with 9 bases matching TRBD2. Germline V gene data show CDR1 as LGHNA and CDR2 as YNFKEQ. Unmatched junction bases numbered 8, after V lost 0 bases and J lost 4 bases. The CDR3 runs 17 residues. CDR3 coding DNA: TGTGCCAGCAGCCAAGATGGCGGGGGGGCCGGGGCAGATACGCAGTATTTT. Translated, it gives CASSQDGGGAGADTQYF.

The chain couples TRBV6-1 to TRBJ2-2, with 7 bases that match TRBD2. The junction had 8 bases not matched to a gene; V was cut back by 0 bases and J by 4 bases. CDR1 and CDR2 from the germline V gene are MNHNS and SASEGT. The CDR3 consists of 17 residues. The DNA for the CDR3 is TGTGCCAGCAGTGAAGCGCTTCAGGCTAGCGGCACCGGGGAGCTGTTTTTT. It translates to CASSEALQASGTGELFF.

The rearrangement links TRBV5-6 to TRBJ1-5; D is perhaps TRBD1 (5 bases). The germline CDR1 and CDR2 sequences are SGHDT and YYEEEE. The CDR3 extends over 15 amino acids. Trimming stripped 0 bases from V and 3 bases from J, with 10 bases between. The CDR3 nucleotides are TGTGCCAGCAGCTTGGGGGGCAGGATCAATCAGCCCCAGCATTTT. Amino acids: CASSLGGRINQPQHF.

This clone has more than one count but fewer than ten. The chain recombines TRBV6-6 with TRBJ2-7; perhaps TRBD1 as D (5 bases). V was shortened by 5 bases and J by 5 bases, with 13 bases between the two germline ends. CDR1 and CDR2 (germline): MNHNY, SVGAGI (reference sequence). The CDR3 has 13 residues. CDR3 sequence (DNA): TGTGCCAGCAGTGATCAGGGTACCCACGAGCAGTACTTC. This codes for CASSDQGTHEQYF.

The CDR3 protein is CASSSGLTGTLEDRYF. CDR3 bases: TGTGCCAGCTCGTCAGGATTGACAGGGACTCTCGAAGATCGGTACTTC. The V and J genes are TRBV18 and TRBJ2-7; tentatively, D is TRBD1 (7 bases). This CDR3 spans 16 amino acids. V was clipped by 6 bases and J by 12 bases, with 30 bases between them. Germline lookup yields CDR1 KGHSH and CDR2 LQKENI.

The chain recombines TRBV7-2 with TRBJ2-7, with 15 bases aligning to TRBD2. The length of the CDR3 is 18 residues. The V gene's germline CDR1 is SGHTA and CDR2 FQGNSA. After removal of 5 bases from V and 2 bases from J, the junction contained 10 bases not matched to a gene. CDR3 DNA sequence: TGTGCCAGCAGCCGAATCGGACTAGCGGGAGGGGGGACCTACGAGCAGTACTTC. Its protein is CASSRIGLAGGGTYEQYF.

The genes are TRBV20-1 and TRBJ2-7; D is unclear. Per the germline V gene, CDR1 is DFQATT and CDR2 is SNEGSKA (reference sequence). Trimming took 0 bases from V and 3 from J, leaving 3 bases between them. The CDR3 runs 11 residues. The CDR3 region is CSARDNYEQYF. The CDR3 region has the DNA TGCAGTGCTAGAGATAACTACGAGCAGTACTTC.